The text below deals with one TCR beta chain. What it recognizes is unknown. The germline gene is not matched at one end of the junction; a read error may be the cause. This sample is part of a study of cytomegalovirus exposure and HLA in healthy donors. On the study more broadly: Drawn from HLA-typed donors, 65 million to 100 million unique TCRs were held in an early data release.

Germline lookup yields CDR1 SSHAT and CDR2 FNYEAQ (reference sequence). This CDR3 region has 16 residues. Study findings and constraints: Later on, an analysis tied 15,000 to 20,000 TCR beta sequences to HLA alleles at 0.05 false discovery rate. As was reported, the HLA-A and HLA-B alleles of most subjects were accurately predicted from TCR beta sequences.

Use of 60 Vbeta and 13 Jbeta primers characterized the PCR. TCRdb keeps only in-frame clones here, not all; method: immunoSEQ multiplex PCR. The profile shows 180,000 or so clones, over 75% of them singletons. The clonotype originates from a woman in her twenties or thirties in good health and CMV-seronegative. The sample comprised PBMCs. This sequence joins TRBV7-7 and TRBJ2-5; D might be TRBD2 (5 bases). Here the CDR3 reads CASSLVRRYVRGSQYF. CDR3 DNA: TGTGCTAGCAGCTTAGTTCGCAGGTATGTTCGAGGGTCCCAGTACTTC.